This T cell receptor beta chain was recovered during a study of T-cell reconstitution after alpha-beta-depleted transplantation in children. Unique molecular identifiers tagged the TCRbeta library. TCRdb re-derived calls from the PCR reads in MiXCR, one entry per CDR3 protein. This sample carries 190,000 or so distinct CDR3 sequences, over 5.5% of them seen once, and the ten largest clones take roughly 3%. This clonotype was seen many times. Sample: PBMCs from the stem cell graft donor, taken from the stem cell graft. This receptor was identified in a human donor who donated a stem cell graft to a child with Wiskott-Aldrich syndrome.

The CDR3, as DNA: TGTGCCAGCAGCGTGGGTTCCGGTCTCAGCACAGATACGCAGTATTTT. This codes for CASSVGSGLSTDTQYF. This chain connects TRBV9 to TRBJ2-3, with D uncertain. The germline V gene encodes CDR1 SGDLS and CDR2 YYNGEE. This CDR3 is 16 amino acids long. V was cut by 2 bases and J by 0 bases, with 13 bases left in between. The variable domain in full, with the rest retrieved from reference TRBV9 and TRBJ2-3, is DSGVTQTPKHLITATGQRVTLRCSPRSGDLSVYWYQQSLDQGLQFLIQYYNGEERAKGNILERFSAQQFPDLHSELNLSSLELGDSALYFCASSVGSGLSTDTQYFGPGTRLTVL.